The sequence of this TCR beta chain was determined in a study of blood T cell repertoires in COVID-19. Study at large: Acute-phase and convalescent COVID-19 samples originated in the United States, Italy and Spain.

Assay: immunoSEQ multiplex PCR; the TCRdb copy retains only in-frame clones and omits some. This sample has under 200,000 clones; roughly 80% occur once, and the top ten carry 3.4%. This clone showed up just a few times. Living in under 30 US areas, the participants were between roughly 18 and 95 years of age. Recovered Cohort 3 donors showed two negative PCRs, clearance, or symptom resolution. V trimming: 6 bases; J trimming: 7 bases; junction bases outside the gene matches: 7. From germline, CDR1 is SGHDN and CDR2 FVKESK. There are 14 residues in the CDR3. This chain uses TRBV14 with TRBJ1-4, with 8 bases aligning to TRBD1. The specimen sequenced was PBMCs or T cells enriched from blood (not recorded which). The source of this sequence is a woman aged 60 to 75 who had recovered from COVID-19. Here the CDR3 DNA reads TGTGCCAGCAGTGGACAGGGCAAAAGTGAAAAACTGTTTTTT. The encoded protein is CASSGQGKSEKLFF.